The 18 T cell receptor beta chains below come from one sample, sequenced in a study of cytomegalovirus exposure and HLA in healthy donors. The PCR ran on 60 Vbeta and 13 Jbeta primers. TCRdb keeps only in-frame clones here, not all; method: immunoSEQ multiplex PCR. The sample contains under 200,000 clones, over 80% of which appear only once. Specimen: PBMCs. The receptors were gathered from a human donor in good health.

The chain employs TRBV5-1 and TRBJ2-7; 8 bases match TRBD1. Germline V gene data show CDR1 as SGHRS and CDR2 as YFSETQ. With V trimmed by 4 bases and J by 1 base, 4 bases remained unmatched. The CDR3 totals 14 residues. CDR3 protein: CASSGGQVSYEQYF. DNA for the CDR3: TGCGCCAGCAGCGGGGGACAGGTTTCCTACGAGCAGTACTTC. The variable domain in full, with the rest retrieved from reference TRBV5-1 and TRBJ2-7, is KAGVTQTPRYLIKTRGQQVTLSCSPISGHRSVSWYQQTPGQGLQFLFEYFSETQRNKGNFPGRFSGRQFSNSRSEMNVSTLELGDSALYLCASSGGQVSYEQYFGPGTRLTVT.

The V gene is TRBV6-1, the J gene TRBJ2-7; D is ambiguous. Looked up from germline, CDR1 is MNHNS and CDR2 is SASEGT. This CDR3 contains 11 residues. V was cut by 2 bases and J by 5 bases, with 4 bases left in between. In DNA form, the CDR3 reads TGTGCCAGCAGTGAATTAAACGAGCAGTACTTC. This sequence encodes CASSELNEQYF.

The chain joins TRBV4-2 to TRBJ1-6, with D perhaps matching TRBD1 (6 bases). The CDR3 is 20 amino acids. Trimming removed 1 base at V and 3 bases at J, with 22 bases between. Germline values: CDR1 LGHNA, CDR2 YNFKEQ. CDR3 in DNA: TGTGCCAGCAGCCAAGTAGCTTACAGGGTTACCCCAGGCTATAATTCACCCCTCCACTTT. Translation gives CASSQVAYRVTPGYNSPLHF.

The gene calls are TRBV18 and TRBJ2-7, with 9 positions matching TRBD1. Germline V CDR1 and CDR2: KGHSH, LQKENI. Trimming at V came to 2 bases and at J to 6 bases, leaving 5 bases not matched to a gene. The CDR3 runs 14 residues. CDR3 DNA: TGTGCCAGCTCACCAGGGACAGGGTATGGCGAGCAGTACTTC. Translation: CASSPGTGYGEQYF.

This rearrangement joins TRBV6-6 to TRBJ2-2, with 12 positions matching TRBD2. Looked up from germline, CDR1 is MNHNY and CDR2 is SVGAGI (reference sequence). CDR3 length: 15 amino acids. J was trimmed by 7 bases and V by 6 bases; bases with no gene match: 6. The CDR3 is CASSSTSGGVGELFF. In DNA form, the CDR3 reads TGTGCCAGCAGCTCGACTAGCGGGGGTGTCGGGGAGCTGTTTTTT.

The chain is built from TRBV5-1 and TRBJ1-1; possible D gene TRBD1, 5 bases. V was pared by 4 bases and J by 1 base, with 11 bases between. The CDR3 spans 14 residues. Germline CDR1 SGHRS, CDR2 YFSETQ. CDR3 nucleotide sequence: TGCGCCAGCAGCCCACAGGCCCAGAACACTGAAGCTTTCTTT. It yields the protein CASSPQAQNTEAFF.

This chain links TRBV4-3 with TRBJ1-2; TRBD1 is a possible D gene (6 bases). Trimming removed 2 bases from V and 7 bases from J, with 20 bases in between. The CDR3 length is 16 residues. Germline V CDR1 and CDR2: LGHNA, YSLEER. CDR3 region: CASSQTSRGLGCGYTF. The CDR3 region has the DNA TGCGCCAGCAGCCAAACCTCCAGGGGCCTGGGTTGTGGCTACACCTTC.

In regard to this clone: Other DNA sequences in the sample encode the same CDR3. This sequence joins TRBV5-1 and TRBJ1-1; a weak D match, TRBD1 (6 bases). CDR1 SGHRS and CDR2 YFSETQ come from the germline V gene. This CDR3 is built from 14 residues. The ends were cut back, 4 bases at V and 1 base at J, with 11 bases in the middle. Here the CDR3 reads CASSLGQPNTEAFF. The CDR3 coding sequence is TGCGCCAGCAGCCTAGGACAGCCGAACACTGAAGCTTTCTTT.

The chain has TRBV11-2 and TRBJ2-3; weak D call: TRBD1 (6 bases). CDR1 and CDR2 (germline): SGHAT, FQNNGV. This CDR3 has 17 residues. Deletions cut 2 bases from V and 0 bases from J, with 15 bases between. The DNA of the CDR3 is TGTGCCAGCAGCTTATGGTTGGGGGCCTCTAGCACAGATACGCAGTATTTT. Translated, it gives CASSLWLGASSTDTQYF.

The J gene is TRBJ2-3, the V gene TRBV9, with TRBD2 identical over 7 bases. This CDR3 has 15 amino acids. The V gene's germline CDR1 is SGDLS and CDR2 YYNGEE. With 0 bases clipped from V and 2 bases from J, the junction kept 3 bases outside the gene matches. The DNA for the CDR3 is TGTGCCAGCAGCGTAGTCGCGGGGGTCACAGATACGCAGTATTTT. Protein sequence: CASSVVAGVTDTQYF.

The J gene is TRBJ2-1, the V gene TRBV5-5, with 8 bases fitting TRBD2. Germline values: CDR1 SGHKS, CDR2 YYEKEE (reference sequence). This CDR3 region has 15 residues. V lost 5 bases, J lost 4 bases, and 8 bases stayed unmatched. CDR3 in amino acids: CASRSPGLEYNEQFF. The DNA of the CDR3 is TGTGCCAGCAGGTCACCGGGACTAGAGTACAATGAGCAGTTCTTC.

This chain connects TRBV6-1 to TRBJ2-7, with 7 nucleotides matching TRBD1. CDR1 is MNHNS and CDR2 is SASEGT in the germline V gene. With V trimmed by 5 bases and J by 3 bases, 10 bases remained unmatched. This CDR3 has 15 amino acids. The CDR3 loop reads CASSSALTGIYEQYF. The CDR3 DNA sequence: TGTGCCAGCAGTTCCGCCCTGACAGGGATCTACGAGCAGTACTTC.

The J gene is TRBJ1-4, the V gene TRBV9; D perhaps matches TRBD1 (6 bases). CDR1 and CDR2 from the germline V gene are SGDLS and YYNGEE. CDR3 length: 13 amino acids. Trimming stripped 7 bases from V and 6 bases from J, with 13 bases between. The CDR3 coding sequence is TGTGCCAGCGGGGGTTCAGGGGATGAAAAACTGTTTTTT. The encoded protein is CASGGSGDEKLFF.

The rearrangement joins TRBV6-1 to TRBJ1-1; a possible D gene is TRBD1 (5 bases). CDR3 length: 15 residues. V dropped 4 bases and J dropped 6 bases, with 18 bases sitting between them. Germline V gives CDR1 MNHNS, CDR2 SASEGT. CDR3: CASSGRQFEVAEAFF. In nucleotides, the CDR3 is TGTGCCAGCAGTGGACGACAGTTCGAAGTCGCTGAAGCTTTCTTT.

The chain uses TRBV5-1 and TRBJ2-2, with D tentatively TRBD1 (6 bases). CDR3 length equals 15 residues. Trimming left V 2 bases short and J 4 bases short, with 12 bases between. Germline assignment: CDR1 SGHRS and CDR2 YFSETQ. The CDR3 nucleotides read TGCGCCAGCAGCTTTAGGCAGGGGAGCACCGGGGAGCTGTTTTTT. As protein: CASSFRQGSTGELFF.

This rearrangement joins TRBV9 to TRBJ2-1; TRBD1 matches at 8 bases. This CDR3 has 16 residues. The V and J ends lost 0 bases and 6 bases, in that order; junction bases with no gene match: 8. Germline loops: CDR1 SGDLS, CDR2 YYNGEE. The CDR3 region is CASSVASRGHGNEQFF. CDR3 nucleotide sequence: TGTGCCAGCAGCGTAGCGTCCAGGGGGCATGGCAATGAGCAGTTCTTC.

The chain couples TRBV18 to TRBJ1-1, with D unresolved. The CDR3 has 15 amino acids. Germline CDR1 is KGHSH and CDR2 is LQKENI. Deletions cut 4 bases from V and 2 bases from J, with 14 bases between. The CDR3 DNA is TGTGCCAGCTCACGCGAAAGTACGGGTAACACTGAAGCTTTCTTT. Its translation is CASSRESTGNTEAFF.

To note about this clone: The junction shows a germline mismatch at one end, possibly a read error. The chain has TRBV4-1 and TRBJ2-2; TRBD1 matches 9 bases. Germline CDR1 is MGHRA and CDR2 is YSYEKL. The CDR3 has 15 residues. Written as DNA, the CDR3 is TGCGCCAGCAGCCATGGACAGGGGAAAACCGGGGAGCTGCTTTTT. Translated, it gives CASSHGQGKTGELLF.